This T cell receptor (beta chain) was recorded in a study of shared clonotypes between healthy human individuals. Sequenced by immunoSEQ multiplex PCR; TCRdb stores in-frame clones only, minus some. Here the sample spans 2 million to 2.5 million clones, 93% being singletons. The TCR was taken from a man between 18 and 35 years old in good health. Some clones in this sample may be carry-over from other donors' samples. The sample taken for sequencing was naive CD4+ T cells from PBMCs. Subset specified: CD45RA+ positively selected.

The CDR3 reads CAWSGLPGSPSGTYEQYF. In DNA, the CDR3 is TGTGCCTGGAGTGGCCTTCCGGGCTCCCCTTCGGGGACGTACGAGCAGTACTTC. This chain connects TRBV30 to TRBJ2-7; either TRBD1 or TRBD2 may fit D (5 bases each). The CDR3 length is 18 residues. CDR1 is GTSNPN and CDR2 is SVGIG in the germline V gene (reference sequence). V shed 1 base and J shed 4 bases, with 26 bases lying between them.